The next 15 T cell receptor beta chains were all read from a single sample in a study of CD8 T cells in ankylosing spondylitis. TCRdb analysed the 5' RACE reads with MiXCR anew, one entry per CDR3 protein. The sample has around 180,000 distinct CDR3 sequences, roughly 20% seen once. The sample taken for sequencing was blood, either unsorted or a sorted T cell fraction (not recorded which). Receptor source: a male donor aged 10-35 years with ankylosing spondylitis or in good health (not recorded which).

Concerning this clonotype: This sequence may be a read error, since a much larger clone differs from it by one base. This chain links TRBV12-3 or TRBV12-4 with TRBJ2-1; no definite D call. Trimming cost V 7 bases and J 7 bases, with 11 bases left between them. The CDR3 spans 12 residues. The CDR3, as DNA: TGTGCCAGCAAAGCAGACGGGAATGAGCAGTTCTTC. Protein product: CASKADGNEQFF.

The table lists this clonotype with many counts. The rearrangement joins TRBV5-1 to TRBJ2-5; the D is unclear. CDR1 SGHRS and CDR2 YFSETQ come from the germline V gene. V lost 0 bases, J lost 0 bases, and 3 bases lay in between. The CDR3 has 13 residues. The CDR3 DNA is TGCGCCAGCAGCTTGGGGGACCAAGAGACCCAGTACTTC. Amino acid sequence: CASSLGDQETQYF.

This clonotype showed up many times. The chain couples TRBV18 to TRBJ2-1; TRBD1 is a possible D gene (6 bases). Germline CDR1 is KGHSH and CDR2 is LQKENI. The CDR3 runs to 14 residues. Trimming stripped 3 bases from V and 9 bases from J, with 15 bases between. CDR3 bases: TGTGCCAGCTCACCCCCCCAGGGGTGGATTGAGCAGTTCTTC. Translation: CASSPPQGWIEQFF.

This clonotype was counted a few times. This CDR3 is CASSLYREQETQYF. The CDR3 nucleotides read TGTGCCAGCAGCTTATATCGGGAACAAGAGACCCAGTACTTC. The chain is built from TRBV7-2 and TRBJ2-5, with D possibly being TRBD2 (5 bases). Germline V lookup: CDR1 SGHTA, CDR2 FQGNSA. The germline V and J ends were trimmed by 2 bases and 2 bases, with 9 bases remaining between them. This CDR3 spans 14 amino acids. Full variable domain (outside the CDR3, taken from reference TRBV7-2 and TRBJ2-5): GAGVSQSPSNKVTEKGKDVELRCDPISGHTALYWYRQSLGQGLEFLIYFQGNSAPDKSGLPSDRFSAERTGGSVSTLTIQRTQQEDSAVYLCASSLYREQETQYFGPGTRLLVL.

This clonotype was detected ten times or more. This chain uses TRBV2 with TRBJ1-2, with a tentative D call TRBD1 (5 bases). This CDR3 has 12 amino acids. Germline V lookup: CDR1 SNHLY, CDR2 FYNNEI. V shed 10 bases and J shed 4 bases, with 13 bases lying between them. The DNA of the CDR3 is TGTGCCAAAAGGGACCGCGGCTATGGCTACACCTTC. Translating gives CAKRDRGYGYTF.

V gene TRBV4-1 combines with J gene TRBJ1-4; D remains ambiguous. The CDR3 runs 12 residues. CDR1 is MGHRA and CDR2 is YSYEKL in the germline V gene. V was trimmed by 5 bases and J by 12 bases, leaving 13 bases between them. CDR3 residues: CASSGRGRELFF. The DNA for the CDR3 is TGCGCCAGCAGCGGGCGGGGTCGGGAACTGTTTTTT.

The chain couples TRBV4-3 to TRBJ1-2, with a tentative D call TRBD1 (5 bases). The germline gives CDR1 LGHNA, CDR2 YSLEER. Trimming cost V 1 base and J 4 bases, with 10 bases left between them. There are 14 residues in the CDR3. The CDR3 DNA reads TGCGCCAGCAGCCAAGTAGGGGCTCCCTATGGCTACACCTTC. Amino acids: CASSQVGAPYGYTF.

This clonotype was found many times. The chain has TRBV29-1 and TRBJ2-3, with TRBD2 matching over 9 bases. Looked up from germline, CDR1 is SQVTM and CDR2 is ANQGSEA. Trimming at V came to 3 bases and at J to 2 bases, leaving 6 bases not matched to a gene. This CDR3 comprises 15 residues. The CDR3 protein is CSVDGSSGNTDTQYF. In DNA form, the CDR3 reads TGCAGCGTTGACGGTTCTAGCGGGAACACAGATACGCAGTATTTT.

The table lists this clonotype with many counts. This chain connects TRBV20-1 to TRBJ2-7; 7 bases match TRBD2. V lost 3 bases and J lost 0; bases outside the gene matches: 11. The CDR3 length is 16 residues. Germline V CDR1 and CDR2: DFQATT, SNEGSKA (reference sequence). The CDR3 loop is CSARTLAADFSYEQYF. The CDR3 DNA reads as TGCAGTGCTAGGACTCTAGCGGCAGACTTCTCCTACGAGCAGTACTTC.

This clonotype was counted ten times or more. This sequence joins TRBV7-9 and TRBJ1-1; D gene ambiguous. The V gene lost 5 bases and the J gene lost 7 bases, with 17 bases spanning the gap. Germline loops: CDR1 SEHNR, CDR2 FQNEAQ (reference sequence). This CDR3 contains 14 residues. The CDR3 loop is CASSPRSGGDEAFF. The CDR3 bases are TGTGCCAGCAGCCCCCGTTCCGGCGGGGATGAAGCTTTCTTT.

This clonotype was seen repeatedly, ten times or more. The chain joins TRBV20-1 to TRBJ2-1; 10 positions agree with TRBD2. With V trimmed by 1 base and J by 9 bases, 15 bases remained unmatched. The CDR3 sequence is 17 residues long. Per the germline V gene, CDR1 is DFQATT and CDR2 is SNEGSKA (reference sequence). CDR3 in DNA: TGCAGTGCTAGAGGGTTTGTTGCTAGCGGGAGAAGGGCTGAGCAGTTCTTC. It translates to CSARGFVASGRRAEQFF.

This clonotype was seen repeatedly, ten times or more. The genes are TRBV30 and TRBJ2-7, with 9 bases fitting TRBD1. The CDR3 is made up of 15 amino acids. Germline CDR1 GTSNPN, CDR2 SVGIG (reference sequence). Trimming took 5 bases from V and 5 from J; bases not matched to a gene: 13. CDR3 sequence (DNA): TGTGCCTGGGGTAAACCGGGACAGGGTAACAACGAGCAGTACTTC. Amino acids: CAWGKPGQGNNEQYF.

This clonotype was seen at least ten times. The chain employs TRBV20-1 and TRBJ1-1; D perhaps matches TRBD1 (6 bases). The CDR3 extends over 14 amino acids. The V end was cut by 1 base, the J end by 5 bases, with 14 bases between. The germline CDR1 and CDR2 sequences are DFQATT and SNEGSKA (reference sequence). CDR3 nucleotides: TGCAGTGCTAGAGTTGGGGGGCCGGGAACTGAAGCTTTCTTT. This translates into CSARVGGPGTEAFF.

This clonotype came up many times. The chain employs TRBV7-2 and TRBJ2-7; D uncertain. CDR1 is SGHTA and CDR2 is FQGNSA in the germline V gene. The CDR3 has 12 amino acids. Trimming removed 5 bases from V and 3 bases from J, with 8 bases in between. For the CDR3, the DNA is TGTGCCAGCAGCAGCCAGGACTACGAGCAGTACGTC. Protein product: CASSSQDYEQYV.

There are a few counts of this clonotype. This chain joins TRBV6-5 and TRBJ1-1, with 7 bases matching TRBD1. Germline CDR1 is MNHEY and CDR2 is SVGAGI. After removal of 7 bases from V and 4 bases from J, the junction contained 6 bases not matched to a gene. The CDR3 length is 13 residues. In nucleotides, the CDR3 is TGTGCCAGCACCGTCGCAGGGGGCACTGAAGCTTTCTTT. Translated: CASTVAGGTEAFF.